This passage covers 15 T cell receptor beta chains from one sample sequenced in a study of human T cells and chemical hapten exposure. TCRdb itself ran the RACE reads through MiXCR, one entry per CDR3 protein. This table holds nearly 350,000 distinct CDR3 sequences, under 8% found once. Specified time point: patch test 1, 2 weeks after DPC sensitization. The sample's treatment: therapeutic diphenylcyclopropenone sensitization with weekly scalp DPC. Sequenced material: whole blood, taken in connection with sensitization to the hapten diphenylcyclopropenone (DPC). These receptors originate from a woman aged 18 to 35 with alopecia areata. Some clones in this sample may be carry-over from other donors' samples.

CDR3 sequence (DNA): TGTGCCAGCACCAGCCCGTGGGTAGAGACCCAGTACTTC. Protein sequence: CASTSPWVETQYF. This chain connects TRBV12-3 or TRBV12-4 to TRBJ2-5; D gene unclear. The CDR3 is made up of 13 amino acids. V gave up 7 bases and J gave up 4 bases, with 13 bases separating them.

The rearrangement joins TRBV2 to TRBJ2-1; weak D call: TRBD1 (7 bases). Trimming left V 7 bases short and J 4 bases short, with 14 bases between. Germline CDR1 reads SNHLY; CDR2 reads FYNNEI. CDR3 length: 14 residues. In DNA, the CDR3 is TGTGCCAGCAAAGGAGGGGGCCTTTACAATGAGCAGTTCTTC. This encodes CASKGGGLYNEQFF. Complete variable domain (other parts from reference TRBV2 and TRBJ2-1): EPEVTQTPSHQVTQMGQEVILRCVPISNHLYFYWYRQILGQKVEFLVSFYNNEISEKSEIFDDQFSVERPDGSNFTLKIRSTKLEDSAMYFCASKGGGLYNEQFFGPGTRLTVL.

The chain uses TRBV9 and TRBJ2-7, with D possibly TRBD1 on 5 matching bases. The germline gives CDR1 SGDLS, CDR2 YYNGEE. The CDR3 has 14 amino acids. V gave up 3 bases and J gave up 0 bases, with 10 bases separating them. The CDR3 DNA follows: TGTGCCAGCAGCGCCAGGGCTAGCTCCTACGAGCAGTACTTC. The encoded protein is CASSARASSYEQYF.

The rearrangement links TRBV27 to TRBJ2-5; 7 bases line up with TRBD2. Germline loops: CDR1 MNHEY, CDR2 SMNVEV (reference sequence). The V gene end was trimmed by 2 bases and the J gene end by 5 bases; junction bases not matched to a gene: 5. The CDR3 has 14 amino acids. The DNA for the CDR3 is TGTGCCAGCAGTTTAACCCTGGGGGGGGAGACCCAGTACTTC. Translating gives CASSLTLGGETQYF.

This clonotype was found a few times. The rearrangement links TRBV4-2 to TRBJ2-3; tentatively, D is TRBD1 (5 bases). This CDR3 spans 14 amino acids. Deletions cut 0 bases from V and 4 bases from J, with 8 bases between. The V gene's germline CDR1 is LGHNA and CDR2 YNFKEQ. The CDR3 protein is CASSQDPGSDTQYF. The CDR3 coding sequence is TGTGCCAGCAGCCAAGACCCAGGGTCAGATACGCAGTATTTT.

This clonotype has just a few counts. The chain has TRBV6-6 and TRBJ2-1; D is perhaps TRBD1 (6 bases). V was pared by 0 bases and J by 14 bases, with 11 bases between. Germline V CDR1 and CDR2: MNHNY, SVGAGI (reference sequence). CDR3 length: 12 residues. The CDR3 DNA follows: TGTGCCAGCAGTTACTCAGGGACATTGGAGTTCTTC. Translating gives CASSYSGTLEFF.

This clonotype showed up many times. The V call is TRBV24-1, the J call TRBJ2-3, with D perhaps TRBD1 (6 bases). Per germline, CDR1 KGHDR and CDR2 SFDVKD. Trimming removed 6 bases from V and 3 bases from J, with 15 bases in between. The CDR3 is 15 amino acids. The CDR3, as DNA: TGTGCCACCAGTCGGAACGACAGGATGACAGATACGCAGTATTTT. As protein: CATSRNDRMTDTQYF.

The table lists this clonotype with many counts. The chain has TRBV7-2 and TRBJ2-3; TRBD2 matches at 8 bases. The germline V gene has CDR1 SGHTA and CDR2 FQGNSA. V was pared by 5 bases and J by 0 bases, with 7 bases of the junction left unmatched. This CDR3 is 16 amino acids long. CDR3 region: CASSPVAGKSTDTQYF. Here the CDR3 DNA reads TGTGCCAGCAGCCCCGTAGCGGGAAAAAGCACAGATACGCAGTATTTT.

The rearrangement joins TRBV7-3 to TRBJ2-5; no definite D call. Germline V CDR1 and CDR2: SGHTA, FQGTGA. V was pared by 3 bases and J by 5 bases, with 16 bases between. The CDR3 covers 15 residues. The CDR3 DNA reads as TGTGCCAGCAGCTTTCTAGGGTCCAGCCTCGAGACCCAGTACTTC. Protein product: CASSFLGSSLETQYF.

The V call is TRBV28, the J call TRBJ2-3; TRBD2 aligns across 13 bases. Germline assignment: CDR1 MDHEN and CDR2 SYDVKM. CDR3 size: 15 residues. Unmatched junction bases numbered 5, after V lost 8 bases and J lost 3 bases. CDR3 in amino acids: CASWGLAGSTDTQYF. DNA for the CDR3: TGTGCCAGCTGGGGACTAGCGGGATCAACAGATACGCAGTATTTT.

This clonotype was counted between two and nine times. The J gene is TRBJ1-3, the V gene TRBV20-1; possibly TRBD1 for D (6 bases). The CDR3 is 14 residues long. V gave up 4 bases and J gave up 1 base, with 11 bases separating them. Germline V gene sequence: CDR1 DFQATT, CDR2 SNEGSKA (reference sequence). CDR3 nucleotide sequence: TGCAGTGCTACAACAGGGTCATCTGGAAACACCATATATTTT. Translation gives CSATTGSSGNTIYF.

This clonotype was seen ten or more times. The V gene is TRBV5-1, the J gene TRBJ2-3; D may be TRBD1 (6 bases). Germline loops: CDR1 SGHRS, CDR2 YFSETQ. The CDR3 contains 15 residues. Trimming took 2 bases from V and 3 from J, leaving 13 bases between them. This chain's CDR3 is CASSLQGSVTDTQYF. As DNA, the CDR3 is TGCGCCAGCAGCTTACAGGGAAGTGTTACAGATACGCAGTATTTT.

This CDR3 reads CASSLGAGGGGGYTF. In DNA, the CDR3 is TGCGCCAGCAGCTTGGGAGCAGGGGGAGGAGGAGGCTACACCTTC. The chain is built from TRBV5-1 and TRBJ1-2; TRBD1 agrees at 7 bases. V dropped 0 bases and J dropped 8; count of bases not matched to a gene: 10. Germline V gene lookup returns CDR1 SGHRS and CDR2 YFSETQ. The CDR3 has 15 amino acids.

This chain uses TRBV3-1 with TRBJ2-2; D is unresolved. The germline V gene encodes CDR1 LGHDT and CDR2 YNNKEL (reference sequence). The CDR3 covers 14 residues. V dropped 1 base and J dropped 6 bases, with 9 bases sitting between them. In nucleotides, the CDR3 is TGTGCCAGCAGCCAAGGAAGTTTCGCCGGGGAGCTGTTTTTT. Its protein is CASSQGSFAGELFF.

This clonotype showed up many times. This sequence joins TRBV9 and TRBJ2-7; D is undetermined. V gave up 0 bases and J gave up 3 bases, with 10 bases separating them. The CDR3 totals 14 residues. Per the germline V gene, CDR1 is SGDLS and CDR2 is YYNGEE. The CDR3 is CASSVDHTNYEQYF. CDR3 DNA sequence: TGTGCCAGCAGCGTAGATCACACCAACTACGAGCAGTACTTC.